These 32 T cell receptor beta chains share one sample of origin, sequenced in a study of blood T cell repertoires in COVID-19. Profiling relied on immunoSEQ multiplex PCR, and the TCRdb table lists in-frame clones only, not all of them. Among over 250,000 clones listed, 89% were seen once. The material sequenced was peripheral blood. Receptor source: a woman aged 55-70 years with acute or convalescent COVID-19.

The chain joins TRBV7-2 to TRBJ2-3; no definite D call. The CDR3 sequence is 14 residues long. Germline lookup yields CDR1 SGHTA and CDR2 FQGNSA. The V gene lost 1 base and the J gene lost 4 bases, with 9 bases spanning the gap. DNA of the CDR3: TGTGCCAGCAGCTTAGGGAGATCCGCAGATACGCAGTATTTT. Residues: CASSLGRSADTQYF. Combining the CDR3 with reference TRBV7-2 and TRBJ2-3 gives the whole variable domain GAGVSQSPSNKVTEKGKDVELRCDPISGHTALYWYRQSLGQGLEFLIYFQGNSAPDKSGLPSDRFSAERTGGSVSTLTIQRTQQEDSAVYLCASSLGRSADTQYFGPGTRLTVL.

The V call is TRBV6-4, the J call TRBJ1-2; D ambiguous. The CDR3 spans 13 residues. V lost 4 bases and J 0 bases, leaving 6 bases between the germline ends. Germline CDR1 MRHNA, CDR2 SNTAGT. CDR3 DNA: TGTGCCAGCAGTGCCGGGGCTAACTATGGCTACACCTTC. It is translated as CASSAGANYGYTF.

This rearrangement joins TRBV19 to TRBJ2-5; 7 positions match TRBD2. V lost 9 bases to trimming and J lost 9 bases; unmatched junction nucleotides: 22. Per the germline V gene, CDR1 is LNHDA and CDR2 is SQIVND (reference sequence). CDR3 size: 16 residues. In DNA, the CDR3 is TGTGCCAGCAAGCTCCATGGGGGTCCCATCCGGGAGGCCCAGTACTTC. Translated, it gives CASKLHGGPIREAQYF.

The chain joins TRBV28 to TRBJ2-1, with TRBD2 matching over 7 bases. Germline CDR1 reads MDHEN; CDR2 reads SYDVKM. With V trimmed by 6 bases and J by 8 bases, 13 bases remained unmatched. This CDR3 is 15 amino acids long. The CDR3 DNA sequence: TGTGCCAGCAGCGGGTGGGCGGGAGATCGCCATGAGCAGTTCTTC. Protein product: CASSGWAGDRHEQFF.

The V and J genes are TRBV5-1 and TRBJ1-4, with D uncertain. CDR3 length: 16 amino acids. V dropped 2 bases and J dropped 1 base, with 12 bases sitting between them. The germline CDR1 and CDR2 sequences are SGHRS and YFSETQ. CDR3 loop: CASSFTQTQTNEKLFF. The CDR3, as DNA: TGCGCCAGCAGCTTCACTCAGACTCAAACTAATGAAAAACTGTTTTTT. Based on the CDR3 plus reference TRBV5-1 and TRBJ1-4, the full variable domain is KAGVTQTPRYLIKTRGQQVTLSCSPISGHRSVSWYQQTPGQGLQFLFEYFSETQRNKGNFPGRFSGRQFSNSRSEMNVSTLELGDSALYLCASSFTQTQTNEKLFFGSGTQLSVL.

The V and J genes are TRBV27 and TRBJ2-2; D possibly corresponds to TRBD2 (6 bases). Germline values: CDR1 MNHEY, CDR2 SMNVEV (reference sequence). The length of the CDR3 is 15 residues. V lost 5 bases to trimming and J lost 0 bases, with 10 bases between them. CDR3 amino acids: CASSPWGANTGELFF. The CDR3 coding sequence is TGTGCCAGCAGTCCGTGGGGGGCGAACACCGGGGAGCTGTTTTTT.

The chain carries TRBV6-2 or TRBV6-3 and TRBJ2-5; TRBD1 is a possible D gene (5 bases). V shed 2 bases and J shed 5 bases, with 21 bases lying between them. This CDR3 contains 17 residues. Germline CDR1 reads MNHEY; CDR2 reads SVGEGT. The DNA of the CDR3 is TGTGCCAGCAGTTACAATGCAGGGCAGGCCTCCCATGAGACCCAGTACTTC. Translated, it gives CASSYNAGQASHETQYF.

The gene calls are TRBV5-4 and TRBJ2-7; 7 nucleotides match TRBD2. V gave up 3 bases and J gave up 2 bases; unmatched junction bases: 11. The CDR3 runs to 16 residues. Germline values: CDR1 SGHNT, CDR2 YYREEE (reference sequence). In DNA, the CDR3 is TGTGCCAGCAGCTGGCCGGGGACGGGAGGCGCCTACGAGCAGTACTTC. As protein: CASSWPGTGGAYEQYF.

The rearrangement links TRBV28 to TRBJ1-2; D is unclear. V lost 7 bases and J lost 1, with 10 bases in between. Germline loops: CDR1 MDHEN, CDR2 SYDVKM. This CDR3 is 13 amino acids long. CDR3: CASIQDFNYGYTF. The CDR3 nucleotides are TGTGCCAGCATCCAGGACTTTAACTATGGCTACACCTTC.

The chain is built from TRBV4-3 and TRBJ2-1; TRBD1 matches 9 bases. The V and J ends lost 2 bases and 3 bases, in that order; junction bases with no gene match: 8. CDR1 LGHNA and CDR2 YSLEER come from the germline V gene. The CDR3 is made up of 17 amino acids. The CDR3 reads CASSQFRTGAGYNEQFF. In DNA form, the CDR3 reads TGCGCCAGCAGCCAATTCCGGACAGGGGCGGGCTACAATGAGCAGTTCTTC.

V and J are TRBV10-3 and TRBJ1-3; perhaps TRBD1 as D (6 bases). V was clipped by 5 bases and J by 4 bases, with 12 bases between them. The CDR3 length is 14 residues. Germline CDR1 reads ENHRY; CDR2 reads SYGVKD. The CDR3 sequence: CAISTQGSGNTIYF. In nucleotides, the CDR3 is TGTGCCATCAGTACACAGGGATCAGGAAACACCATATATTTT.

This chain connects TRBV13 to TRBJ2-1, with a possible D match to TRBD2 (5 bases). Germline V lookup: CDR1 PRHDT, CDR2 FYEKMQ (reference sequence). CDR3 size: 12 residues. Trimming cost V 3 bases and J 8 bases, with 8 bases left between them. Written as DNA, the CDR3 is TGTGCCAGCAGCTTGCTGCGGGATGAGCAGTTCTTC. Encoded protein: CASSLLRDEQFF.

The V and J genes are TRBV6-5 and TRBJ2-3; 9 positions agree with TRBD1. CDR1 and CDR2 (germline): MNHEY, SVGAGI. The CDR3 length is 14 residues. The trim removed 10 bases at V and 3 bases at J, leaving 8 bases unmatched. CDR3 amino acids: CATYGTGSTDTQYF. CDR3 nucleotides: TGTGCCACCTACGGGACAGGGAGTACAGATACGCAGTATTTT.

V and J are TRBV4-2 and TRBJ2-3; 13 bases fit TRBD2. This CDR3 has 17 residues. The V and J ends lost 4 bases and 2 bases, in that order; junction bases with no gene match: 6. Germline CDR1 LGHNA, CDR2 YNFKEQ. DNA for the CDR3: TGTGCCAGCAGCCGAGAACTAGCGGGGGGGTCCACAGATACGCAGTATTTT. Protein sequence: CASSRELAGGSTDTQYF.

The V gene is TRBV19, the J gene TRBJ2-7; D remains ambiguous. The germline V and J ends were trimmed by 3 bases and 7 bases, with 7 bases remaining between them. Germline V CDR1 and CDR2: LNHDA, SQIVND (reference sequence). This CDR3 spans 11 amino acids. CDR3 sequence: CASSIEAEQYF. The CDR3, as DNA: TGTGCCAGTAGTATCGAGGCAGAGCAGTACTTC.

V usage is TRBV3-1 (or the pseudogene TRBV3-2) and J usage is TRBJ2-7; perhaps TRBD2 as D (6 bases). The CDR3 loop spans 13 amino acids. The germline V and J ends were trimmed by 4 bases and 3 bases, with 10 bases remaining between them. Looked up from germline, CDR1 is LGHDT and CDR2 is YNNKEL (reference sequence). The CDR3 protein is CASSLGRDYEQYF. DNA for the CDR3: TGTGCCAGCAGCCTCGGGAGAGACTACGAGCAGTACTTC.

This sequence joins TRBV7-2 and TRBJ2-3, with D perhaps TRBD2 (5 bases). Germline V CDR1 and CDR2: SGHTA, FQGNSA. The CDR3 loop spans 15 amino acids. V lost 5 bases, J lost 3 bases, and 15 bases lay in between. The CDR3 DNA sequence: TGTGCCAGCAGCCGGGATGTTTTTGGGACAGATACGCAGTATTTT. Residues: CASSRDVFGTDTQYF.

The rearrangement links TRBV7-2 to TRBJ2-1; 10 nucleotides line up with TRBD2. CDR3 size: 17 residues. Per germline, CDR1 SGHTA and CDR2 FQGNSA. V was clipped by 4 bases and J by 8 bases; unmatched bases: 14. The CDR3 here is CASSSLPGAGGLDEQFF. CDR3 sequence (DNA): TGTGCCAGCAGCTCCCTCCCTGGAGCGGGAGGGCTGGATGAGCAGTTCTTC.

The chain carries TRBV9 and TRBJ2-5; the D gene is possibly TRBD2 (5 bases). This CDR3 spans 16 amino acids. The V end was cut by 6 bases, the J end by 4 bases, with 22 bases between. Germline V CDR1 and CDR2: SGDLS, YYNGEE. The CDR3 is CASTRTPGTAPETQYF. The CDR3 DNA is TGTGCCAGCACCAGAACCCCGGGAACCGCACCAGAGACCCAGTACTTC.

This clone came up a few times. In nucleotides, the CDR3 is TGTGCCAGTAAACAGGGGATTGCTAATGAAAAACTGTTTTTT. Protein sequence: CASKQGIANEKLFF. The V and J genes are TRBV19 and TRBJ1-4, with 7 bases lining up with TRBD1. The CDR3 sequence is 14 residues long. Losses at the gene ends were 7 bases for V and 3 bases for J; bases not matched to a gene: 5. Germline lookup yields CDR1 LNHDA and CDR2 SQIVND (reference sequence).

This clone was recorded once. The chain carries TRBV19 and TRBJ2-7; D may be TRBD2 (6 bases). The CDR3 loop spans 14 amino acids. Germline V gene data show CDR1 as LNHDA and CDR2 as SQIVND (reference sequence). Trimming pared 4 bases from V and 3 bases from J, leaving 13 bases between. The CDR3 DNA follows: TGTGCCAGTAGTACTCGGCTAGCGAGCTACGAGCAGTACTTC. Translation gives CASSTRLASYEQYF.

This clone occurred a few times. The J gene is TRBJ1-5, the V gene TRBV7-2; D gene ambiguous. This CDR3 region has 16 residues. The germline CDR1 and CDR2 sequences are SGHTA and FQGNSA. V was pared by 1 base and J by 1 base, with 11 bases between. CDR3 bases: TGTGCCAGCAGCTTAGATGCTATAGCGAGCAATCAGCCCCAGCATTTT. Its translation: CASSLDAIASNQPQHF. The entire variable domain, with the rest obtained from reference TRBV7-2 and TRBJ1-5, is as follows: GAGVSQSPSNKVTEKGKDVELRCDPISGHTALYWYRQSLGQGLEFLIYFQGNSAPDKSGLPSDRFSAERTGGSVSTLTIQRTQQEDSAVYLCASSLDAIASNQPQHFGDGTRLSIL.

The chain uses TRBV15 and TRBJ1-5; 7 nucleotides align to TRBD1. Germline loops: CDR1 LNHNV, CDR2 YYDKDF (reference sequence). The CDR3 contains 19 residues. The trim removed 6 bases at V and 3 bases at J, leaving 20 bases unmatched. DNA of the CDR3: TGTGCCACCAGTCTTTTTAAGGGACAGTTCGCCGACCTCAATCAGCCCCAGCATTTT. Translated: CATSLFKGQFADLNQPQHF.

This clone was counted a single time. This chain joins TRBV28 and TRBJ2-1; 13 bases line up with TRBD2. CDR3 size: 16 residues. V lost 4 bases, J lost 10 bases, and 10 bases stayed unmatched. The germline gives CDR1 MDHEN, CDR2 SYDVKM. CDR3 in DNA: TGTGCCAGCAGTTCCCCCGGGACTAGCGGGACCCCGGAGCAGTTCTTC. It encodes CASSSPGTSGTPEQFF.

The chain employs TRBV4-3 and TRBJ2-1; TRBD2 matches 7 bases. V was clipped by 6 bases and J by 2 bases; unmatched bases: 7. Germline V gives CDR1 LGHNA, CDR2 YSLEER. The CDR3 is 15 amino acids. CDR3 coding DNA: TGCGCCAGCAGGGAAAGAAGCGGGGCCTACAATGAGCAGTTCTTC. This encodes CASRERSGAYNEQFF.

This clone has only one observation. This chain links TRBV21-1 with TRBJ2-7; the table's D call, TRBD2, was not checked against the DNA. TRBV21-1 constitutes a pseudogene. CDR3 length: 13 amino acids. CDR3 amino acids: CASSKGLGGEQYF. In DNA, the CDR3 is TGTGCCAGCAGCAAGGGACTAGGGGGCGAGCAGTACTTC.

The chain carries TRBV11-2 and TRBJ1-4; TRBD1 is a possible D gene (5 bases). Germline V gene lookup returns CDR1 SGHAT and CDR2 FQNNGV. The CDR3 has 14 amino acids. Trimming pared 5 bases from V and 4 bases from J, leaving 11 bases between. CDR3 sequence (DNA): TGTGCCAGCAGCGGGGAGGGGAATAATGAAAAACTGTTTTTT. The encoded protein is CASSGEGNNEKLFF.

This sequence joins TRBV4-3 and TRBJ1-4; D gene ambiguous. This CDR3 region has 16 residues. Trimming left V 1 base short and J 0 bases short, with 9 bases between. The germline gives CDR1 LGHNA, CDR2 YSLEER. CDR3 residues: CASSQVTYATNEKLFF. Here the CDR3 DNA reads TGCGCCAGCAGCCAAGTAACTTATGCAACTAATGAAAAACTGTTTTTT.

This clone came up many times. The chain uses TRBV3-1 (or the pseudogene TRBV3-2) and TRBJ2-3; D gene unclear. CDR1 is LGHDT and CDR2 is YNNKEL in the germline V gene (reference sequence). The V and J ends lost 0 bases and 3 bases respectively, with 16 bases between them. The CDR3 is 17 residues long. The CDR3 region is CASSQDDFWAKTDTQYF. CDR3 nucleotide sequence: TGTGCCAGCAGCCAAGATGATTTCTGGGCTAAGACAGATACGCAGTATTTT.

The J gene is TRBJ2-2, the V gene TRBV18, with D unclear. The CDR3 is made up of 12 amino acids. From germline, CDR1 is KGHSH and CDR2 LQKENI. V lost 5 bases, J lost 3 bases, and 4 bases lay in between. The CDR3 sequence: CASSGYTGELFF. CDR3 coding DNA: TGTGCCAGCTCAGGCTACACCGGGGAGCTGTTTTTT.

The chain recombines TRBV10-3 with TRBJ2-7; 14 nucleotides align to TRBD2. Losses at the gene ends were 0 bases for V and 6 bases for J; bases not matched to a gene: 7. The length of the CDR3 is 17 residues. The germline gives CDR1 ENHRY, CDR2 SYGVKD. Written as DNA, the CDR3 is TGTGCCATCAGTGAGTCCTATCGACTAGCGGGAGGGAGCGAGCAGTACTTC. It specifies CAISESYRLAGGSEQYF.

The rearrangement uses TRBV6-5 and TRBJ2-7; D is undetermined. The V end was cut by 6 bases, the J end by 6 bases, with 9 bases between. The germline V gene encodes CDR1 MNHEY and CDR2 SVGAGI. The CDR3 is 11 residues long. CDR3 protein: CASSDDIEQYF. CDR3 nucleotides: TGTGCCAGCAGCGACGACATCGAGCAGTACTTC.